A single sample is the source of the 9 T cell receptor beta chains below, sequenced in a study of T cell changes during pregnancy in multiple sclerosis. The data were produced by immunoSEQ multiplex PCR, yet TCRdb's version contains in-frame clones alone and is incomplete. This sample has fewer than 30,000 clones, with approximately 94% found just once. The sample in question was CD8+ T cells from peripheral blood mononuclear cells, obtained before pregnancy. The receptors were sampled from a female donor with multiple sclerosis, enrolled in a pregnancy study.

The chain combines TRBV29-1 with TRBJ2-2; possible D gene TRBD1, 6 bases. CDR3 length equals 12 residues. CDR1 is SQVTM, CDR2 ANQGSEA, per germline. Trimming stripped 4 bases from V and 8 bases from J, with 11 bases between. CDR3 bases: TGCAGCGTTGTCCAGGGGCAAGGGGAGCTGTTTTTT. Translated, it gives CSVVQGQGELFF.

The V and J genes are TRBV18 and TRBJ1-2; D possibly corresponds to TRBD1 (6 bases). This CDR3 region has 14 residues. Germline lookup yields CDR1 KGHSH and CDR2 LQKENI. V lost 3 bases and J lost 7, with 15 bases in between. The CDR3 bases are TGTGCCAGCTCACCCATGACAGGCACTTTTGGCTACACCTTC. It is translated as CASSPMTGTFGYTF. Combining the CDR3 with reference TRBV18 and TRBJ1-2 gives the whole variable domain NAGVMQNPRHLVRRRGQEARLRCSPMKGHSHVYWYRQLPEEGLKFMVYLQKENIIDESGMPKERFSAEFPKEGPSILRIQQVVRGDSAAYFCASSPMTGTFGYTFGSGTRLTVV.

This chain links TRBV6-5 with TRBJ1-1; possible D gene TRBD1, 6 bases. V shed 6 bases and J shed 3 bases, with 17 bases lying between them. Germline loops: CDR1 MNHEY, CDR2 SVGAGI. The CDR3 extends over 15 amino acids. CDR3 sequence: CASRASVPGDTEAFF. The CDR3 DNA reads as TGTGCCAGCAGGGCGTCGGTACCAGGGGACACTGAAGCTTTCTTT.

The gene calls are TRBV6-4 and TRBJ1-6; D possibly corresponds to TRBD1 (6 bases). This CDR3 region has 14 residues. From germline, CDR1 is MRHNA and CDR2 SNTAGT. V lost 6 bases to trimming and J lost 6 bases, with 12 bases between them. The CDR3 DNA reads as TGTGCCAGCAGGATGGACAGCTTTAATTCACCCCTCCACTTT. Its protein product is CASRMDSFNSPLHF.

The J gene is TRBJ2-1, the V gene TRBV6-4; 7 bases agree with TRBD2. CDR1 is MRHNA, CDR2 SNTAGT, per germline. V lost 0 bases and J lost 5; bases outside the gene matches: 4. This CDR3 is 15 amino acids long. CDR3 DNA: TGTGCCAGCAGTGACTCACTAGCGAGCCACAATGAGCAGTTCTTC. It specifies CASSDSLASHNEQFF.

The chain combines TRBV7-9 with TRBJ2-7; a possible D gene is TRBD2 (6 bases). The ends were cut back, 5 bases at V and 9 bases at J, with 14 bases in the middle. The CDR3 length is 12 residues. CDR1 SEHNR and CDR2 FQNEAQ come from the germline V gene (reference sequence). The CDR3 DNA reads TGTGCCAGCAGCGTAGGGGACTTCGGGCAGTACTTC. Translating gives CASSVGDFGQYF.

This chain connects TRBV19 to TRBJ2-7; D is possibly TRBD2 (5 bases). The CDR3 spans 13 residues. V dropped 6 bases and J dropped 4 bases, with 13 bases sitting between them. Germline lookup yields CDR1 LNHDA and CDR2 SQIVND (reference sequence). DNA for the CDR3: TGTGCCAGTAGCATTGGTCCGGGGTACGAGCAGTACTTC. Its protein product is CASSIGPGYEQYF.

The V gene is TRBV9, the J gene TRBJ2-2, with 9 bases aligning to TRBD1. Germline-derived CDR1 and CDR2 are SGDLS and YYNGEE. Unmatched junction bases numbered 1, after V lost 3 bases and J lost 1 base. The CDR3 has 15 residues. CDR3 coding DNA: TGTGCCAGCAGCGGGGGACAGGGGAACACCGGGGAGCTGTTTTTT. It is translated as CASSGGQGNTGELFF.

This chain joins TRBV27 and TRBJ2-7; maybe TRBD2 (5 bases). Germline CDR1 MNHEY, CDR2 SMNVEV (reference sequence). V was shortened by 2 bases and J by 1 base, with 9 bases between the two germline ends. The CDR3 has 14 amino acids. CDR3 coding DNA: TGTGCCAGCAGTTTACTAGCCCCTTCCTACGAGCAGTACTTC. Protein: CASSLLAPSYEQYF.